The T cell receptor (beta chain) described here comes from a study of cytomegalovirus exposure and HLA in healthy donors (dated by TCRdb to 2017 to 2019). Study-wide context: An earlier analysis of some 500 of the donors reported approximately 290 Gb of sequence data and around 110 million unique TCR beta sequences from 150 million to 200 million T cells. Approximately 300 gigabases of sequencing data and tens of millions of unique TCR sequences made up an early release that covered roughly 670 HLA-typed donors. Of the 300 to 500 genotyped donors, 65% to 90% were placed in the genetic ancestry cluster associated with self-reported Caucasian donors. The aim of the study was to test whether cataloging public T cell receptors could identify signatures of past pathogen exposure. The study used immunosequencing to profile the T cell repertoires of 670 or so subjects and linked those repertoires to cytomegalovirus serostatus. A separate validation cohort of approximately 120 different subjects was used in addition to the roughly 720-subject first cohort. High-throughput TCR immunosequencing, statistical association of individual TCRs with disease status, and machine learning were combined to predict cytomegalovirus infection status. To study patterns of TCR occurrence, a later analysis re-analyzed previously published TCR beta repertoires from 666 donors and added high-resolution HLA genotyping. Rather than drawing on any new phenotypic data, the later analysis identified candidate immune exposures from TCR beta sequences and the way those sequences occurred across donors. An earlier analysis of 587 of the donors applied high-throughput TCR beta sequencing to assess whether each TCR beta V gene segment acted as functional or pseudogenic. Donor age, sex, ethnicity and CMV serostatus were compiled alongside the repertoire data. A later genetic analysis used genome-wide SNP genotypes for about 60% of the roughly 700 donors, treating that subset as a discovery cohort. Every repertoire in the discovery cohort had been generated on one and the same sequencing platform. Both class I and class II loci were covered by HLA typing, at four-digit resolution. The number of donors typed differed by locus, with roughly 620-630 for A, B, C, DRB1 and DQB1, roughly 550 for DQA1, 600 to 610 for DPA1, and some 450 for DPB1. Because of strong linkage in the cohort, four or five DR-DQ haplotypes were treated as single units for association and clustering. Across some 400 genotyped donors of the cohort, an average of approximately 240,000 unique TCR beta nucleotide sequences per donor were sequenced, and around 19% of those sequences were non-productive. General conclusions and limits of the study: A later analysis found that TCR association rates varied across HLA loci, with DRB1 alleles showing the most associated TCRs and HLA-C alleles the fewest. In vitro tests confirmed that three of the cytomegalovirus-associated TCR beta chains recognize cytomegalovirus antigens. In a later genetic analysis, fewer N-insertions in productive TCRs were reported among donors in an Asian-associated ancestry cluster than the approximately 710-donor mean. The study gave a list of about 150 TCR beta chains associated with cytomegalovirus. A cluster of highly shared sequence variants was judged likely to be a technical artifact of the sequencing pipeline. Because counts were too low, about 18 rarely observed V segments, including chromosome 9 orphons, were left out of the earlier analysis of roughly 600 of the donors. According to a later analysis, most CMV-associated TCR beta chains appeared to be HLA-restricted, and the HLA associations seemed to be driven largely by CMV exposure. This cohort had only TCR beta chains sequenced, and the lack of alpha or paired-chain data limited which features could be detected. Some IMGT-functional V segments, including TRBV6-2 and TRBV6-3, could not be told apart with the 87-base-pair reads, so those segments were excluded. Compared with equally common non-associated chains, HLA-associated TCR beta chains in a later analysis were more clonally expanded and had lower generation probabilities. When HLA alleles, especially DR and DQ, strongly co-occurred, attributing TCR associations to individual alleles was difficult. CMV serostatus was the only immune exposure information available for the cohort. Linkage disequilibrium might explain the correlated functional status among segregating V segments, but an unknown experimental factor could not be ruled out. A further reported finding was that TCR beta sequences accurately predicted the HLA-A and HLA-B alleles for most subjects in the first cohort. In an earlier analysis of some 500 of the donors, most TCR beta V segments appeared in productive rearrangements about 87% or about 30% of the time, broadly matching IMGT annotations. The presence/absence analyses assumed that sequencing depth was roughly uniform across donors, and that assumption may not be true. In a later genetic analysis, a missense DCLRE1C variant was associated with V-gene and J-gene trimming of TCR beta chains, and the association was replicated in an independent cohort. The classifier was reported to diagnose cytomegalovirus status with high specificity and sensitivity in both the original cohort and the validation cohort. A later analysis associated about 16,000 TCR beta sequences with specific HLA alleles at a false discovery rate of 0.05. Several of the top co-occurrence clusters appeared to be linked to parvovirus B19, influenza, CMV and Epstein-Barr virus, according to a later analysis. Most TCR sequences were seen in very few donors, while some public TCRs were found in many individuals. It was suggested by the authors that the approach could potentially be generalized to other disease states and immunological phenotypes. Because some donors lacked HLA typing at each locus, the association tests relied only on the typed subset.

The library was made by the immunoSEQ multiplex PCR assay. For the multiplex PCR, a mixture combining 60 forward primers for TCR Vbeta segments and 13 reverse primers for TCR Jbeta segments was used. Amplification of the CDR3 region of rearranged TCR beta genes was performed with a multiplex PCR assay on genomic DNA. On the Illumina HiSeq System, the amplified TCR beta libraries were sequenced as 87-base-pair reads. In the original analysis: Across the 700 or so repertoires, a later analysis counted 80 million or so unique TCR beta chains, around 11 million of which were shared by at least two donors. Raw reads were error-corrected and collapsed into unique sequences with a nearest-neighbor algorithm that merged closely related sequences to remove PCR and sequencing errors. To assign V, D and J gene segments, CDR3 sequences were aligned to IMGT reference sequences. For a sequence to be retained, a match of at least six nucleotides to both a V gene segment and a J gene segment was required. A rearrangement was called productive if the CDR3 had no stop codons and remained in frame with V and J, and every other rearrangement was called non-productive. CDR3 was defined by IMGT convention, running from the second conserved V-encoded cysteine to the conserved J-encoded phenylalanine. The earlier analysis of 587 of the donors excluded sequences that lacked an unambiguous match to a single V gene segment. In an earlier analysis of approximately 590 of the donors, a V segment was called functional when productive rearrangements were above 56.7%, and segregating when the standard deviation between donors exceeded 5%. A statistical classification framework was built for diagnosing cytomegalovirus status from the catalog of TCR beta chain sequences. V and J gene assignment, in a later analysis, came from comparing TCR nucleotide sequences with IMGT/GENE-DB human TR gene sequences. In a later analysis, CDR3 sequences and most-parsimonious VDJ recombination scenarios were assigned using the TCRdist pipeline. In a later analysis, every TCR beta chain was defined by the combination of its CDR3 amino acid sequence and its V-gene family, and reads without a unique V-gene family were dropped. As a way to deal with suspected cross-contamination and a sequencing artifact, a later analysis dropped hundreds of nucleotide sequences that were highly shared and had low generation probability. In a later analysis, a clonal expansion index for each public chain was calculated from normalized within-repertoire ranks of inferred template counts. In a later analysis, generation probabilities were computed with a VDJ recombination model fitted to out-of-frame rearrangements, and the resulting probabilities were checked against IGoR. Hypergeometric tests were used in a later analysis to score TCR-TCR, TCR-HLA and TCR-CMV co-occurrence, with a repertoire-size bias correction applied to the TCR pairs. To estimate false discovery rates, a later analysis permuted the HLA or CMV assignments 20 times. In a later analysis, co-occurring TCRs were grouped with DBSCAN, and TCRdist sequence similarity was added when clustering was performed within HLA-allele-positive subsets. Co-occurrence clustering excluded repertoires with fewer than 30,000 or more than 120,000 public chains, plus five with anomalous nucleotide sharing. Entries here come from immuneACCESS through TCRdb and include only in-frame sequences with V and J called. Some clones fail to appear in such tables; in the studies checked, an unresolved V gene covers under half of the shortfall, and the cause of the remainder is unknown. That table furnishes V, J and clone size, whereas the DNA furnished D and trimming. The sample profile shows under 200,000 clones; over 75% of them were found once. Together, the top ten hold about 2.2% of the sample.

To note about this clone: No antigen is known for it. No quality values exist for individual bases; no much larger clone is one base distant.

CDR1 is given as SGHRS and CDR2 as YFSETQ, both from the germline V gene. Counted from cysteine to phenylalanine, this CDR3 has 13 amino acids. The sequence is cut down to CDR3 DNA, 39 bases in frame from base 1. Trimming removed 5 bases from V and 5 bases from J, leaving 12 bases between the germline ends. In total, roughly 670 healthy bone marrow donors made up the cohort. Cohort members were all nominally healthy when sampled, although unrecorded immune exposures were likely present. The donor tested CMV seronegative, placing the donor among the 300 to 450 seronegative members of the cohort. Every donor gave a peripheral blood sample, and the peripheral blood mononuclear cells from that sample were used for TCR beta sequencing. Genomic DNA extraction from the blood cell samples was performed with the Qiagen DNeasy Blood Extraction Kit.

This sequence uses TRBV5-1 and TRBJ2-3; TRBD2 could be the D gene, as 6 bases match. The sample was PBMCs. This clonotype was sampled from a male donor in good health and CMV-seronegative. This receptor carries the CDR3 CASRASVRDTQYF. The nucleotides read TGCGCCAGCAGGGCTAGCGTTAGAGATACGCAGTATTTT.